These T cell receptor beta chains were read from a single sample in a study of regulatory T cells in long-lasting Graves disease. In TCRdb, the multiplex PCR reads were re-called with MiXCR into one record per CDR3 protein. The sample records 400,000 to 500,000 distinct CDR3 sequences, around 20% being singletons. The sequences come from peripheral blood mononuclear cells (PBMCs), collected when the disease was refractory, from a patient treated with antithyroid drugs. The receptors come from a female donor with Graves disease. The CDR3 runs from the conserved cysteine through the conserved F or W. D genes are given only for firm matches. The size field is filled for only some rows; it gives once, few, many or a size class.

CDR3 DNA: TGTGCCTGGAGTGTAAGGACCACTACTGAAGCTTTCTTT
CDR3 protein: CAWSVRTTTEAFF
J gene: TRBJ1-1
D gene: -
clone size: many
CDR3 length: 13
V gene: TRBV30

CDR3 DNA: TGTGCCTGGGCACAGGGTTTCACCGGGGAGCTGTTTTTT
CDR3 protein: CAWAQGFTGELFF
J gene: TRBJ2-2
D gene: -
clone size: -
CDR3 length: 13
V gene: TRBV30

CDR3 DNA: TGTGCCAGCAGCGTAGGTGCTAGCGGCAATGAGCAGTTCTTC
CDR3 protein: CASSVGASGNEQFF
J gene: TRBJ2-1
D gene: TRBD2
clone size: -
CDR3 length: 14
V gene: TRBV9

CDR3 DNA: TGCGCCAGCAGCTTGGGAACCCGACAGGGTGAGGAAAAACTGTTTTTT
CDR3 protein: CASSLGTRQGEEKLFF
J gene: TRBJ1-4
D gene: TRBD1
clone size: -
CDR3 length: 16
V gene: TRBV5-1

CDR3 DNA: TGTGCCAGCAGATCTGGGACGGCTGAAGCTTTCTTT
CDR3 protein: CASRSGTAEAFF
J gene: TRBJ1-1
D gene: -
clone size: -
CDR3 length: 12
V gene: TRBV12-3/TRBV12-4

CDR3 DNA: TGTGCCAGCAGTTTATGGGTGACGACGGGCTACACCTTC
CDR3 protein: CASSLWVTTGYTF
J gene: TRBJ1-2
D gene: -
clone size: many
CDR3 length: 13
V gene: TRBV28

CDR3 DNA: TGTGCCAGCAGCCAAGGACAGGCCGCCTCTTACGAGCAGTACTTC
CDR3 protein: CASSQGQAASYEQYF
J gene: TRBJ2-7
D gene: TRBD1
clone size: many
CDR3 length: 15
V gene: TRBV2

CDR3 DNA: TGCGCCAGCAGCCAAGATCGTAGGGGGGGGAACACTGAAGCTTTCTTT
CDR3 protein: CASSQDRRGGNTEAFF
J gene: TRBJ1-1
D gene: -
clone size: few
CDR3 length: 16
V gene: TRBV4-1

CDR3 DNA: TGTGCCAGCAGTTCAAAGCCGAGGTGGGCCACTGAAGCTTTCTTT
CDR3 protein: CASSSKPRWATEAFF
J gene: TRBJ1-1
D gene: -
clone size: few
CDR3 length: 15
V gene: TRBV12-3/TRBV12-4

CDR3 DNA: TGTGCCAGCAGCGAAACAGGGGTGGCCAAAAACATTCAGTACTTC
CDR3 protein: CASSETGVAKNIQYF
J gene: TRBJ2-4
D gene: TRBD1
clone size: many
CDR3 length: 15
V gene: TRBV28

CDR3 DNA: TGCGCCAGCAGCTTGAGCGGACTAGCGGCTACGGCGACCCAGTACTTC
CDR3 protein: CASSLSGLAATATQYF
J gene: TRBJ2-5
D gene: TRBD2
clone size: few
CDR3 length: 16
V gene: TRBV5-1

CDR3 DNA: TGTGCCAGCGAGGGGACCGGTTTACGCCCCGGGAATCAGCCCCAGCATTTT
CDR3 protein: CASEGTGLRPGNQPQHF
J gene: TRBJ1-5
D gene: -
clone size: few
CDR3 length: 17
V gene: TRBV6-1

CDR3 DNA: TGTGCCAGTAGTACCAGGACAGGCTACGAGCAGTACTTC
CDR3 protein: CASSTRTGYEQYF
J gene: TRBJ2-7
D gene: TRBD1
clone size: many
CDR3 length: 13
V gene: TRBV19

CDR3 DNA: TGTGCCTGGCGAGGCACGAATTCACCCCTCCACTTT
CDR3 protein: CAWRGTNSPLHF
J gene: TRBJ1-6
D gene: -
clone size: many
CDR3 length: 12
V gene: TRBV30

CDR3 DNA: TGTGCCAGCAGTGAAGGGGGGACAGAGTTCTCCTACGAGCAGTACTTC
CDR3 protein: CASSEGGTEFSYEQYF
J gene: TRBJ2-7
D gene: TRBD1
clone size: -
CDR3 length: 16
V gene: TRBV2

CDR3 DNA: TGTGCCAGCAGCTCGGGGACAGGGGTATACGAGCAGTACTTC
CDR3 protein: CASSSGTGVYEQYF
J gene: TRBJ2-7
D gene: TRBD1
clone size: many
CDR3 length: 14
V gene: TRBV5-6

CDR3 DNA: TGTGCCAGCAGTCGTCAAATTGACAGGGGAATAATCACTGAAGCTTTCTTT
CDR3 protein: CASSRQIDRGIITEAFF
J gene: TRBJ1-1
D gene: TRBD1
clone size: many
CDR3 length: 17
V gene: TRBV6-2/TRBV6-3

CDR3 DNA: TGTGCCAGCAGTTTTTCCAGGGGGCGTTTGAACACTGAAGCTTTCTTT
CDR3 protein: CASSFSRGRLNTEAFF
J gene: TRBJ1-1
D gene: TRBD1
clone size: few
CDR3 length: 16
V gene: TRBV27

CDR3 DNA: TGTGCCAGCAGCTTATTAATTTCGGGGGGCTTGGGCAATCAGCCCCAGCATTTT
CDR3 protein: CASSLLISGGLGNQPQHF
J gene: TRBJ1-5
D gene: -
clone size: -
CDR3 length: 18
V gene: TRBV7-2

CDR3 DNA: TGCAGCGTTGATGGAGGCACGAGCTCCTACGAGCAGTACTTC
CDR3 protein: CSVDGGTSSYEQYF
J gene: TRBJ2-7
D gene: -
clone size: few
CDR3 length: 14
V gene: TRBV29-1

CDR3 DNA: TGTGCCAGCAGTGGGACAGGGTGGTACGAGCAGTACTTC
CDR3 protein: CASSGTGWYEQYF
J gene: TRBJ2-7
D gene: TRBD1
clone size: many
CDR3 length: 13
V gene: TRBV28

CDR3 DNA: TGTGCCAGCAGCCCGGATCTCCGGGACAGGGGCTACGAGCAGTACTTC
CDR3 protein: CASSPDLRDRGYEQYF
J gene: TRBJ2-7
D gene: TRBD1
clone size: few
CDR3 length: 16
V gene: TRBV5-5

CDR3 DNA: TGTGCCAGCAGCAGGGACCGGGCGGAGCTGTTTTTT
CDR3 protein: CASSRDRAELFF
J gene: TRBJ2-2
D gene: -
clone size: many
CDR3 length: 12
V gene: TRBV11-2

CDR3 DNA: TGTGCCAGTAGTCCAACGGGTTTGAAGACCCAGTACTTC
CDR3 protein: CASSPTGLKTQYF
J gene: TRBJ2-5
D gene: -
clone size: many
CDR3 length: 13
V gene: TRBV19

CDR3 DNA: TGTGCCAGCAGTAAAGCGGGGACAGCCTACGAGCAGTACTTC
CDR3 protein: CASSKAGTAYEQYF
J gene: TRBJ2-7
D gene: -
clone size: few
CDR3 length: 14
V gene: TRBV6-1

CDR3 DNA: TGTGCCAGCAGTCTCAGCGGGAAAAAGACCCAGTACTTC
CDR3 protein: CASSLSGKKTQYF
J gene: TRBJ2-5
D gene: TRBD2
clone size: many
CDR3 length: 13
V gene: TRBV28

CDR3 DNA: TGTGCCAGCAGCTCCCACAGGGGAGTTCCTTCCTACGAGCAGTACTTC
CDR3 protein: CASSSHRGVPSYEQYF
J gene: TRBJ2-7
D gene: TRBD1
clone size: few
CDR3 length: 16
V gene: TRBV7-9